This entry lists 32 T cell receptor beta chains sequenced from one sample in a study of T cell changes during pregnancy in multiple sclerosis. Here immunoSEQ multiplex PCR was the method, and the copy in TCRdb shows in-frame clones only, minus some. The sample yields 35,000 to 40,000 clones, 91% seen once. Specimen: CD8+ T cells from peripheral blood mononuclear cells, collected in the second trimester of pregnancy. The receptors were gathered from a female donor with multiple sclerosis, enrolled in a pregnancy study.

The V call is TRBV11-3, the J call TRBJ2-7; 8 positions agree with TRBD1. The CDR3 has 15 amino acids. The germline V gene has CDR1 SGHNT and CDR2 YENEEA. The V segment lost 4 bases and the J segment 0 bases; nucleotides outside the gene matches: 5. DNA for the CDR3: TGTGCCAGCAGCTATCGGACAGGGACCTCCTACGAGCAGTACTTC. It specifies CASSYRTGTSYEQYF.

The chain has TRBV5-1 and TRBJ1-4; D possibly corresponds to TRBD1 (6 bases). CDR3 size: 14 residues. The germline V gene encodes CDR1 SGHRS and CDR2 YFSETQ. V was pared by 4 bases and J by 6 bases, with 13 bases between. The CDR3 loop is CASSHYRADEKLFF. The DNA of the CDR3 is TGCGCCAGCAGCCACTACAGGGCGGATGAAAAACTGTTTTTT. The variable domain in full, completed from reference TRBV5-1 and TRBJ1-4, reads KAGVTQTPRYLIKTRGQQVTLSCSPISGHRSVSWYQQTPGQGLQFLFEYFSETQRNKGNFPGRFSGRQFSNSRSEMNVSTLELGDSALYLCASSHYRADEKLFFGSGTQLSVL.

The V gene is TRBV7-9, the J gene TRBJ2-7; tentative D call: TRBD2 (5 bases). Trimming took off 4 bases at V and 3 bases at J, with 13 bases between the two ends. This CDR3 has 14 residues. Germline CDR1 and CDR2: SEHNR and FQNEAQ (reference sequence). DNA of the CDR3: TGTGCCAGCAGCTCTACAACCGACTACTACGAGCAGTACTTC. Protein: CASSSTTDYYEQYF.

The rearrangement uses TRBV2 and TRBJ2-7; D is unclear. V was cut by 4 bases and J by 2 bases, with 12 bases left in between. CDR1 and CDR2 from the germline V gene are SNHLY and FYNNEI. CDR3 size: 14 residues. The CDR3 reads CASSADLGPYEQYF. CDR3 sequence (DNA): TGTGCCAGCAGTGCCGACCTAGGCCCCTACGAGCAGTACTTC.

The chain joins TRBV7-6 to TRBJ2-5; D might be TRBD1 (6 bases). The germline CDR1 and CDR2 sequences are SGHVS and FNYEAQ. CDR3 size: 13 residues. V lost 5 bases, J lost 4 bases, and 11 bases lay in between. The CDR3 nucleotides read TGTGCCAGCAGCCCGGACAGAGGAGAGACCCAGTACTTC. It codes for CASSPDRGETQYF.

This clone is deemed medium-sized. The chain employs TRBV14 and TRBJ2-2; no reliable D call. Trimming took off 1 base at V and 1 base at J, with 4 bases between the two ends. This CDR3 is 14 amino acids long. Germline CDR1 and CDR2: SGHDN and FVKESK. Written as DNA, the CDR3 is TGTGCCAGCAGCCAAGTACAGAACACCGGGGAGCTGTTTTTT. Translated, it gives CASSQVQNTGELFF. Together with reference TRBV14 and TRBJ2-2, the CDR3 gives the full variable domain: EAGVTQFPSHSVIEKGQTVTLRCDPISGHDNLYWYRRVMGKEIKFLLHFVKESKQDESGMPNNRFLAERTGGTYSTLKVQPAELEDSGVYFCASSQVQNTGELFFGEGSRLTVL.

CDR3 DNA sequence: TGTGCCAGCAGCTTAGGGACTAGCTTCGCCGGGGAGCTGTTTTTT. This gives the protein CASSLGTSFAGELFF. This chain links TRBV7-8 with TRBJ2-2, with 8 bases identical to TRBD2. Germline V gene lookup returns CDR1 SGHVS and CDR2 FQNEAQ. The CDR3 is 15 residues long. V lost 1 base and J lost 6; bases outside the gene matches: 4. Supplemented by reference TRBV7-8 and TRBJ2-2, the full variable domain reads GAGVSQSPRYKVAKRGQDVALRCDPISGHVSLFWYQQALGQGPEFLTYFQNEAQLDKSGLPSDRFFAERPEGSVSTLKIQRTQQEDSAVYLCASSLGTSFAGELFFGEGSRLTVL.

This chain joins TRBV7-9 and TRBJ2-3, with 7 bases fitting TRBD2. Unmatched junction bases numbered 18, after V lost 7 bases and J lost 5 bases. This CDR3 is built from 17 residues. Looked up from germline, CDR1 is SEHNR and CDR2 is FQNEAQ (reference sequence). For the CDR3, the DNA is TGTGCCAGCACCCTTAGGTGGACTAGTCCGGTGCTAGATACGCAGTATTTT. Protein sequence: CASTLRWTSPVLDTQYF.

V gene TRBV2 combines with J gene TRBJ2-5; 15 positions match TRBD2. The V gene end was trimmed by 6 bases and the J gene end by 5 bases; junction bases not matched to a gene: 19. Germline V gene data show CDR1 as SNHLY and CDR2 as FYNNEI. The CDR3 consists of 20 residues. Here the CDR3 DNA reads TGTGCCAGCAGCGGAGACCCGGGACTAGCGGGGGGTTTGAAATTGGAGACCCAGTACTTC. Its protein is CASSGDPGLAGGLKLETQYF.

The chain links TRBV6-1 to TRBJ2-7; 9 bases line up with TRBD2. This CDR3 has 15 amino acids. CDR1 and CDR2 from the germline V gene are MNHNS and SASEGT. Unmatched junction bases numbered 5, after V lost 2 bases and J lost 3 bases. The CDR3 loop reads CASSETGTSYYEQYF. The CDR3 bases are TGTGCCAGCAGTGAAACCGGGACTAGCTACTACGAGCAGTACTTC.

There are a few counts of this clone. The rearrangement uses TRBV4-2 and TRBJ1-1; 9 bases fit TRBD1. Trimming cost V 0 bases and J 1 base; bases outside gene matches: 3. The germline V gene has CDR1 LGHNA and CDR2 YNFKEQ. The CDR3 contains 16 residues. CDR3 sequence: CASSQEQGAKNTEAFF. CDR3 nucleotides: TGTGCCAGCAGCCAAGAACAGGGGGCAAAGAACACTGAAGCTTTCTTT.

This clone was counted once. Here the CDR3 reads CASSLRVDGPQHF. The CDR3 nucleotides are TGTGCCAGCAGTTTACGGGTCGACGGGCCCCAGCATTTT. The J gene is TRBJ1-5, the V gene TRBV27; D not resolved. Germline V gene sequence: CDR1 MNHEY, CDR2 SMNVEV (reference sequence). Trimming took off 2 bases at V and 9 bases at J, with 11 bases between the two ends. The CDR3 is 13 residues long.

The chain uses TRBV30 and TRBJ1-1; possible D gene TRBD1, 6 bases. V lost 8 bases and J 1 base, leaving 14 bases between the germline ends. Germline V gene data show CDR1 as GTSNPN and CDR2 as SVGIG (reference sequence). The CDR3 runs 13 residues. The CDR3 sequence is CALSPGENTEAFF. The CDR3 DNA reads as TGTGCCCTGAGTCCAGGGGAGAACACTGAAGCTTTCTTT.

The J gene is TRBJ2-3, the V gene TRBV29-1; 7 bases map to TRBD1. Germline V gives CDR1 SQVTM, CDR2 ANQGSEA. J lost 4 bases, V lost 3 bases, and 10 bases had no gene match. The CDR3 runs 15 residues. The CDR3 region has the DNA TGCAGCGTTGAGGGGTTTAGGGGGCTCCCAGATACGCAGTATTTT. It specifies CSVEGFRGLPDTQYF.

The chain carries TRBV7-9 and TRBJ2-1; 7 bases map to TRBD1. CDR3 size: 14 residues. Germline CDR1 and CDR2: SEHNR and FQNEAQ (reference sequence). V shed 5 bases and J 4 bases; nucleotides not matched to a gene: 5. The CDR3 DNA sequence: TGTGCCAGCAGCGACGGGACAGCGTACAATGAGCAGTTCTTC. Encoded protein: CASSDGTAYNEQFF.

The chain recombines TRBV7-2 with TRBJ1-1; TRBD1 matches 7 bases. V dropped 5 bases and J dropped 2; count of bases not matched to a gene: 8. This CDR3 is built from 15 residues. Germline V gene lookup returns CDR1 SGHTA and CDR2 FQGNSA. The CDR3 sequence is CASSPRDRLNTEAFF. The CDR3 coding sequence is TGTGCCAGCAGCCCAAGGGACAGACTTAACACTGAAGCTTTCTTT.

The chain employs TRBV19 and TRBJ1-5, with D possibly TRBD1 on 5 matching bases. Trimming left V 4 bases short and J 2 bases short, with 18 bases between. The germline V gene encodes CDR1 LNHDA and CDR2 SQIVND (reference sequence). The CDR3 contains 17 residues. The CDR3 DNA sequence: TGTGCCAGTAGTAATTGGGGCGGGGAGAGGGGCAATCAGCCCCAGCATTTT. Translating gives CASSNWGGERGNQPQHF.

This chain uses TRBV6-1 with TRBJ1-4; no clear D. Trimming took 8 bases from V and 4 from J, leaving 11 bases between them. CDR3 size: 13 residues. Germline CDR1 and CDR2: MNHNS and SASEGT. The CDR3 here is CASHWSDNEKLFF. The CDR3 nucleotides read TGTGCCAGCCATTGGAGCGATAATGAAAAACTGTTTTTT.

The chain joins TRBV11-2 to TRBJ2-2; 10 bases are a match to TRBD1. Germline values: CDR1 SGHAT, CDR2 FQNNGV. J gave up 7 bases and V 4 bases, and 3 bases lay outside the gene matches. CDR3 size: 14 residues. The CDR3 nucleotides are TGTGCCAGCAGCTCGGGACAGGGGAACGGGGAGCTGTTTTTT. Protein: CASSSGQGNGELFF.

The rearrangement links TRBV7-2 to TRBJ1-3; tentative D call: TRBD1 (6 bases). V gave up 6 bases and J gave up 0 bases, with 15 bases separating them. The CDR3 loop spans 16 amino acids. From germline, CDR1 is SGHTA and CDR2 FQGNSA. In nucleotides, the CDR3 is TGTGCCAGCAGGGATAGGACAGCGACCTCTGGAAACACCATATATTTT. As protein: CASRDRTATSGNTIYF.

J is TRBJ2-7 and V is TRBV5-1, with 7 bases matching TRBD1. Trimming cost V 2 bases and J 6 bases; bases outside gene matches: 8. Looked up from germline, CDR1 is SGHRS and CDR2 is YFSETQ. The CDR3 spans 14 residues. Written as DNA, the CDR3 is TGCGCCAGCAGCTTCCGGGACAGACCGTCCGAGCAGTACTTC. It specifies CASSFRDRPSEQYF.

The chain has TRBV7-9 and TRBJ1-4, with 8 nucleotides matching TRBD1. CDR3 length equals 15 residues. Germline lookup yields CDR1 SEHNR and CDR2 FQNEAQ (reference sequence). The trim removed 5 bases at V and 2 bases at J, leaving 4 bases unmatched. The CDR3 loop reads CASSDRQGTNEKLFF. The CDR3 DNA sequence: TGTGCCAGCAGCGACCGACAGGGGACTAATGAAAAACTGTTTTTT. The complete variable domain, with remaining parts taken from reference TRBV7-9 and TRBJ1-4, reads DTGVSQNPRHKITKRGQNVTFRCDPISEHNRLYWYRQTLGQGPEFLTYFQNEAQLEKSRLLSDRFSAERPKGSFSTLEIQRTEQGDSAMYLCASSDRQGTNEKLFFGSGTQLSVL.

V gene TRBV10-3 combines with J gene TRBJ2-2; 10 nucleotides align to TRBD2. Germline lookup yields CDR1 ENHRY and CDR2 SYGVKD. CDR3 length equals 15 residues. J lost 3 bases, V lost 6 bases, and 4 bases had no gene match. The CDR3 DNA follows: TGTGCCATCAGCCTTCTAGCGGGGGACACCGGGGAGCTGTTTTTT. Translating gives CAISLLAGDTGELFF.

This clone was counted once. This rearrangement joins TRBV25-1 to TRBJ2-7; D gene unclear. V was trimmed by 5 bases and J by 3 bases, leaving 5 bases between them. The CDR3 consists of 11 residues. The germline CDR1 and CDR2 sequences are MGHDK and SYGVNS. CDR3: CASSNSYEQYF. The CDR3 region has the DNA TGTGCCAGCAGTAATAGCTACGAGCAGTACTTC.

The genes are TRBV5-6 and TRBJ2-2; maybe TRBD1 (6 bases). Trimming removed 4 bases from V and 10 bases from J, with 17 bases in between. Germline V gives CDR1 SGHDT, CDR2 YYEEEE. This CDR3 is built from 14 residues. This chain's CDR3 is CASSLWTDYEELFF. DNA of the CDR3: TGTGCCAGCAGCCTCTGGACAGACTACGAGGAGCTGTTTTTT.

This chain joins TRBV7-9 and TRBJ1-1; D gene unclear. The CDR3 length is 15 residues. The germline gives CDR1 SEHNR, CDR2 FQNEAQ (reference sequence). With 0 bases removed from V and 2 bases from J, the gap between germline ends came to 10 bases. The CDR3 sequence is CASSLAETGNTEAFF. The CDR3 DNA sequence: TGTGCCAGCAGCTTAGCGGAGACGGGAAACACTGAAGCTTTCTTT.

This CDR3 is CASSQDFVSGFTDTQYF. The CDR3 region has the DNA TGCGCCAGCAGCCAAGATTTTGTTAGCGGGTTTACAGATACGCAGTATTTT. The chain recombines TRBV4-3 with TRBJ2-3, with TRBD2 matching 7 bases. Germline lookup yields CDR1 LGHNA and CDR2 YSLEER. The CDR3 loop spans 17 amino acids. After removal of 0 bases from V and 3 bases from J, the junction contained 9 bases not matched to a gene.

The chain joins TRBV21-1 to TRBJ1-3. TRBV21-1 is termed a pseudogene. The CDR3 loop spans 16 amino acids. Written as DNA, the CDR3 is TGTGCCAGCAGCAAACAACCGGTAAACTCTGGAAACACCATATATTTT. Translated, it gives CASSKQPVNSGNTIYF.

This clone came up once. The chain recombines TRBV6-5 with TRBJ2-5, with 10 bases that match TRBD1. CDR1 is MNHEY and CDR2 is SVGAGI in the germline V gene. The CDR3 is made up of 14 amino acids. With 6 bases clipped from V and 4 bases from J, the junction kept 5 bases outside the gene matches. The CDR3 reads CASSSGQGGETQYF. In DNA, the CDR3 is TGTGCCAGCAGCTCCGGACAGGGGGGAGAGACCCAGTACTTC.

A single count supports this clone. The chain combines TRBV4-1 with TRBJ1-4; the D gene is possibly TRBD1 (6 bases). Germline V gene data show CDR1 as MGHRA and CDR2 as YSYEKL. V lost 0 bases to trimming and J lost 5 bases, with 10 bases between them. This CDR3 is 15 amino acids long. The CDR3 loop reads CASSQEQGINEKLFF. In nucleotides, the CDR3 is TGCGCCAGCAGCCAAGAGCAGGGGATCAATGAAAAACTGTTTTTT.

The V gene is TRBV11-3, the J gene TRBJ2-1, with 13 positions matching TRBD2. The CDR3 runs 18 residues. In germline, CDR1 is SGHNT, CDR2 YENEEA. V gave up 2 bases and J gave up 2 bases; unmatched junction bases: 6. The CDR3 sequence: CASSLSLAGGGTYNEQFF. CDR3 in DNA: TGTGCCAGCAGCTTATCACTAGCGGGAGGGGGGACCTACAATGAGCAGTTCTTC.

The chain recombines TRBV4-3 with TRBJ1-1; no firm D call. CDR3 length equals 15 residues. Germline CDR1 reads LGHNA; CDR2 reads YSLEER. Between the trimmed V and J ends, which lost 1 base and 0 bases, there was a span of 9 bases. CDR3 nucleotides: TGCGCCAGCAGCCAAGCGGGGAGCATGAACACTGAAGCTTTCTTT. Translation gives CASSQAGSMNTEAFF.